A single sample gave rise to the 4 T cell receptor beta chains below, sequenced in a study of shared clonotypes between healthy human individuals. Assay: immunoSEQ multiplex PCR; the TCRdb copy retains only in-frame clones and omits some. Seen here are approximately 810,000 clones, roughly 92% observed once, and the top ten hold approximately 25%. CD8 cells regarded as naive lacked CD45RO, were positively chosen for CCR7, and omitted terminally differentiated effector memory CD45RA+ cells. Sequenced input: naive CD8+ T cells sorted from blood. These receptors were obtained from a man in his thirties or forties in good health.

The chain recombines TRBV5-4 with TRBJ2-7; no reliable D call. Trimming took 4 bases from V and 4 from J, leaving 18 bases between them. This CDR3 has 15 residues. Germline CDR1 and CDR2: SGHNT and YYREEE (reference sequence). The CDR3 loop is CASSLVFTERYEQYF. The CDR3 coding sequence is TGTGCCAGCAGCCTGGTATTCACCGAACGGTACGAGCAGTACTTC.

The chain recombines TRBV6-1 with TRBJ2-5; 8 bases are shared with TRBD2. This CDR3 has 17 amino acids. V shed 0 bases and J 1 base; nucleotides not matched to a gene: 7. Germline assignment: CDR1 MNHNS and CDR2 SASEGT. As DNA, the CDR3 is TGTGCCAGCAGTGAAGCGCGGGGGGATGCTTTCCAAGAGACCCAGTACTTC. It encodes CASSEARGDAFQETQYF.

The chain links TRBV10-1 to TRBJ2-7; no definite D call. Trimming cost V 2 bases and J 2 bases, with 7 bases left between them. CDR3 size: 13 residues. Germline assignment: CDR1 WNHNN and CDR2 SYGVQD (reference sequence). The CDR3 loop is CASSEPGTYEQYF. The CDR3 DNA sequence: TGCGCCAGCAGTGAGCCTGGGACCTACGAGCAGTACTTC.

This rearrangement joins TRBV27 to TRBJ2-3, with unresolved D. This CDR3 comprises 13 residues. Trimming shortened V by 7 bases and J by 4 bases, and 12 bases separated the two germline ends. Germline loops: CDR1 MNHEY, CDR2 SMNVEV (reference sequence). For the CDR3, the DNA is TGTGCCAGCAAATCGTTGGGTCCAGATACGCAGTATTTT. Translated: CASKSLGPDTQYF.